The T cell receptor (beta chain) described here comes from a study of T cells in Graves' hyperthyroidism and ophthalmopathy. The table lists this clonotype with a few counts. The CDR3 covers 15 residues. The ends lost 1 base at V and 8 bases at J; junction bases unmatched: 4. Template material for amplifying TCR beta CDR3 regions consisted of RNA transcripts. A first-round RT-PCR of the TCR CDR3 used the HTBI primer set. A single record per CDR3 protein comes from TCRdb applying MiXCR to the multiplex PCR reads. The sample has 400,000 to 600,000 distinct CDR3 sequences; about 16% are singletons. For the diagnoses, clinical symptoms, serum thyroxine and TRAb, thyroid ultrasound and orbital computed tomography were used. It was around 10 ml of fresh peripheral blood that supplied the PBMCs.

Sequencing input: blood. This TCR came from a woman in her twenties or thirties with Graves' ophthalmopathy. The chain is built from TRBV12-3 or TRBV12-4 and TRBJ1-4; 10 nucleotides line up with TRBD1. Here the CDR3 reads CASSLGGQGLEKLFF. The CDR3 nucleotides are TGTGCCAGCAGTTTAGGGGGACAGGGGTTGGAAAAACTGTTTTTT.